The subject of this entry is one T cell receptor (beta chain). Only in-frame clones appear in the TCRdb table, and some are missing; sequencing was by immunoSEQ multiplex PCR. This table has 650,000 to 950,000 clones, 80% to 90% appearing once. Germline lookup yields CDR1 GTSNPN and CDR2 SVGIG (reference sequence). The CDR3 totals 19 residues. Trimming pared 0 bases from V and 0 bases from J, leaving 23 bases between. This sample stems from a study of shared T cell receptors in the human thymus. In addition, the sample was reused for a study of human thymus T cells. From that paper: Apparent skewing of V and J gene usage characterized both thymic and blood repertoires. Among unrelated individuals, related research reported thymic repertoires that overlapped highly.

The TCR comes from a girl under two years old with a congenital heart defect. The sample consisted of thymocytes. The V and J genes are TRBV30 and TRBJ1-1; a possible D gene is TRBD1 (6 bases). The CDR3 sequence: CAWSVYGAGSGALNTEAFF. The CDR3 bases are TGTGCCTGGAGTGTATACGGAGCGGGGTCAGGGGCGTTGAACACTGAAGCTTTCTTT.